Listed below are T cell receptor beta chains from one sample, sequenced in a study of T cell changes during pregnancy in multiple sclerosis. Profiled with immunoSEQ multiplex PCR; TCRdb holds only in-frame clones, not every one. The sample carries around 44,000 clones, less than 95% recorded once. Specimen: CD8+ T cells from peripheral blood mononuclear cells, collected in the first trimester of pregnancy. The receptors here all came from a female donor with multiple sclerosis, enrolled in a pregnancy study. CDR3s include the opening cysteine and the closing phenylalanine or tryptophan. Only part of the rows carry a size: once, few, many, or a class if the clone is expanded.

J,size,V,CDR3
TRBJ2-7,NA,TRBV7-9,CASSLEAGVREQYF
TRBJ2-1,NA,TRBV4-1,CASSQGLSNEQFF
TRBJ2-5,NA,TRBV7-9,CASSWGLAGSSGARETQYF
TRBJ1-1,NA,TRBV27,CASSTGQNTEAFF
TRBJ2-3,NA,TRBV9,CASSLRTSGGADTQYF
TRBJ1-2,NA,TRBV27,CASSLGGGYGYTF
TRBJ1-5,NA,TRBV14,CASSQDLGQPQHF
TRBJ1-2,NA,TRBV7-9,CASSGGQADYGYTF
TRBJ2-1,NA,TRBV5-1,CASSQMNSYNEQFF
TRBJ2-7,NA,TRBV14,CASSKWLAGDYEQYF
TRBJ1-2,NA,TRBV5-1,CASRRTGEKGYTF
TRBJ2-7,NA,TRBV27,CASSPDRGLGYEQYF
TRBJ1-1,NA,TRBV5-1,CASSLRRMNTEAFF
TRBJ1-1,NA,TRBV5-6,CASSFPGFTEAFF
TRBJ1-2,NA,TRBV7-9,CASSFINPRDREDGYTF
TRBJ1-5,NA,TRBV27,CASSLRQGSYQPQHF
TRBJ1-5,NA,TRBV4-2,CASSQDEAGDNQPQHF
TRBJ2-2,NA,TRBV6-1,CASRATGNVAGELFF
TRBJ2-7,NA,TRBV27,CASSPLPTYEQYF
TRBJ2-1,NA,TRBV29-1,CSVATSNEQFF
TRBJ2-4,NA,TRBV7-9,CASSPSQGIQYF
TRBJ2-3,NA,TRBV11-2,CASSLGLTKISTDTQYF
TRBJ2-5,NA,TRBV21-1,CASSNLRGGSGETQYF
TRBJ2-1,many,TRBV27,CASSRLAGDPEQFF
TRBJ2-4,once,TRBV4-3,CASSQEGLGVPAKNIQYF
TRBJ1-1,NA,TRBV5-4,CASSWGGTEAFF
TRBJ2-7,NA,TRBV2,CASSRGQGENYEQYF
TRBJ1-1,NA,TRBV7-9,CASSLATGLDTEAFF
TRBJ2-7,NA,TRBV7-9,CASSHRLVQGHYEQYF
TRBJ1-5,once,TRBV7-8,CASSLALRAAYSNQPQHF
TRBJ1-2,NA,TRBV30,CAWSPGQGASGYTF
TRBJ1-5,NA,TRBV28,CASSLISRGLNQPQHF
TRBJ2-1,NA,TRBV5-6,CASSLEGGDEQFF
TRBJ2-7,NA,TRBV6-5,CASSYSDRVYEQYF
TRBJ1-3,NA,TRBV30,CAWSDYGNTIYF
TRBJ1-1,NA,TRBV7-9,CASSLDTNTEAFF
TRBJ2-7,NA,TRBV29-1,CSVASSMAYEQYF
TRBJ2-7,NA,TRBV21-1,CASSNLGTSGRRYEQYF
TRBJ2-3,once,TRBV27,CASSLDYTDTQYF
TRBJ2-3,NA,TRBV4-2,CASSPISEVTDTQYF
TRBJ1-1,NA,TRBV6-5,CASSYRQGGVNTEAFF
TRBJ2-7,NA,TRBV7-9,CASSLDRAEQYF
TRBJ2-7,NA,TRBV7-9,CASSLRQGLYEQYF
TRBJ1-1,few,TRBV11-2,CASSHLTGNTEAFF
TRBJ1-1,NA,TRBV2,CASSEGAGTEAFF
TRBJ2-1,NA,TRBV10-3,CAISEAGSRNEQFF
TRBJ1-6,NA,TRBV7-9,CASSLAPGAGSPLHF
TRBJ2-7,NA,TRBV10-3,CAISELRTGGPHEQYF
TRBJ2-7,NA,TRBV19,CASSDGQNYEQYF
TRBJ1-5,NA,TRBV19,CASSLTGQGLSPQHF
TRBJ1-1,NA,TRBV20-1,CSARDRAEAFF
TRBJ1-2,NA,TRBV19,CASDELGVGGYGYTF
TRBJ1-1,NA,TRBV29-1,CSVVQINLTGNGDRVNTEAFF
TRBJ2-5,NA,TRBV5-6,CASSLRGGQETQYF
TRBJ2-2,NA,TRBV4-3,CASSQRGLGGELFF